This section outlines one T cell receptor (beta chain) sequence together with its context. Its antigen is still unknown. TCRdb recomputed calls from the RT-PCR reads with MiXCR, one row per CDR3 protein. The sample contains roughly 710,000 distinct CDR3 sequences, approximately 15% of which appear only once. These data are taken from a study of response to subunit inactivated influenza vaccine. General study results and limits: It was suggested by the authors that few new T cells are recruited by each seasonal influenza vaccination.

The receptor was derived from a man aged 50-59 years who received an inactivated influenza vaccine. The material was PBMCs from blood, obtained around 15 days before vaccination.

In DNA, the CDR3 is TGCGCCAGCAGCCCCGGTCCGGTGGACTATGGCTACACCTTC. Protein product: CASSPGPVDYGYTF. V and J are TRBV4-1 and TRBJ1-2; D is ambiguous. Per the germline V gene, CDR1 is MGHRA and CDR2 is YSYEKL. The length of the CDR3 is 14 residues. V shed 4 bases and J shed 3 bases, with 12 bases lying between them.